The clone carrying this TCR beta chain has only a few counts. Each donor had around 11 milliliters of peripheral blood drawn. The record originates from a study of blood T cells in healthy people across ages. V lost 5 bases and J lost 7, with 14 bases in between. Germline CDR1 is SEHNR and CDR2 is FQNEAQ (reference sequence). The length of the CDR3 is 13 residues. A second PCR, run for roughly 6 to 11 cycles, used a sample-barcoded 5' primer plus a J-beta primer mix. Using its own MiXCR run on the 5' RACE reads, TCRdb lists one record per CDR3 protein. Of about 1.5 million distinct CDR3 sequences listed, around 40% are singletons.

The sample comprised blood. This sequence was found in a woman aged 18-29 years in good health. The chain employs TRBV7-9 and TRBJ1-2; D gene uncertain. CDR3 sequence (DNA): TGTGCCAGCAGCGCAAGGCGCGGGGTTGGCTACACCTTC. Translating gives CASSARRGVGYTF.